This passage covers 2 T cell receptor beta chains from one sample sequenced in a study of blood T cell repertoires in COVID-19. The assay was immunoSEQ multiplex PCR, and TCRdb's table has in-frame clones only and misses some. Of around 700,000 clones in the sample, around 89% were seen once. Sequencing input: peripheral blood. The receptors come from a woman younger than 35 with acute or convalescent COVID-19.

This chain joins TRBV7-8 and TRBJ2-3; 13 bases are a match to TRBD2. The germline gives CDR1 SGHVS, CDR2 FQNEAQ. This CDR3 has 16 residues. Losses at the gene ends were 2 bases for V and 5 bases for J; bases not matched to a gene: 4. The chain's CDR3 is CASSLLLAGGRDTQYF. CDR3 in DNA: TGTGCCAGCAGCTTATTACTAGCGGGGGGGCGAGATACGCAGTATTTT.

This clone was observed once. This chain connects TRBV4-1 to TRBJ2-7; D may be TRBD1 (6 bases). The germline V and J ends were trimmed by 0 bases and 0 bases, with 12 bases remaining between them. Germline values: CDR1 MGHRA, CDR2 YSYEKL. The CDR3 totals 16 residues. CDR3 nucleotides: TGCGCCAGCAGCCAAGAAGGGGGACAATCCTCCTACGAGCAGTACTTC. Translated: CASSQEGGQSSYEQYF.